Presented here are 26 T cell receptor beta chains from one specimen sequenced in a study of regulatory T cells in long-lasting Graves disease. Relying on iRepertoire HTBI primers and Arm-PCR of CDR3 regions, the team built TCR beta libraries. TCRdb passed the multiplex PCR reads through MiXCR, listing each CDR3 protein once. This table has about 320,000 distinct CDR3 sequences, over 15% appearing once. The time point denotes: newly diagnosed GD, antithyroid drugs for less than 3 months. Making the TCR library involved RNA that had been extracted from PBMCs. The sample was peripheral blood mononuclear cells (PBMCs), taken at new diagnosis, from a patient treated with antithyroid drugs. These receptors all come from a female donor with Graves disease.

Many counts were recorded for this clonotype. CDR3 in amino acids: CAWSAGRNDEKLFF. DNA for the CDR3: TGTGCCTGGAGTGCGGGTAGGAATGATGAAAAACTGTTTTTT. The chain recombines TRBV30 with TRBJ1-4; D gene uncertain. Germline V gives CDR1 GTSNPN, CDR2 SVGIG (reference sequence). The CDR3 covers 14 residues. V was clipped by 1 base and J by 6 bases, with 12 bases between them. Full variable domain (rest looked up from reference TRBV30 and TRBJ1-4): SQTIHQWPATLVQPVGSPLSLECTVEGTSNPNLYWYRQAAGRGLQLLFYSVGIGQISSEVPQNLSASRPQDRQFILSSKKLLLSDSGFYLCAWSAGRNDEKLFFGSGTQLSVL.

A few counts support this clonotype. V is TRBV9 and J is TRBJ1-4; TRBD1 is a possible D gene (5 bases). CDR3 length equals 16 residues. Trimming removed 3 bases at V and 5 bases at J, with 17 bases between. In germline, CDR1 is SGDLS, CDR2 YYNGEE. The chain's CDR3 is CASSATLGTANEKLFF. The CDR3 nucleotides read TGTGCCAGCAGCGCGACACTCGGGACCGCGAATGAAAAACTGTTTTTT.

This clonotype was counted between two and nine times. The chain has TRBV6-1 and TRBJ2-3; 7 nucleotides align to TRBD1. The CDR3 is made up of 15 amino acids. From germline, CDR1 is MNHNS and CDR2 SASEGT. The V and J ends lost 6 bases and 2 bases, in that order; junction bases with no gene match: 8. For the CDR3, the DNA is TGTGCCAGCAGCAATACAGGGGTCATCACAGATACGCAGTATTTT. This sequence encodes CASSNTGVITDTQYF.

This clonotype was counted a few times. This chain links TRBV25-1 with TRBJ2-2, with TRBD2 matching 10 bases. The CDR3 is 14 residues long. V lost 7 bases to trimming and J lost 5 bases; unmatched junction nucleotides: 4. Germline CDR1 is MGHDK and CDR2 is SYGVNS. The CDR3 spells CASKSSGSTGELFF. CDR3 nucleotide sequence: TGTGCCAGCAAGTCTAGCGGGAGTACCGGGGAGCTGTTTTTT.

This clonotype was detected many times. The chain has TRBV29-1 and TRBJ1-1; 8 bases map to TRBD1. Germline CDR1 reads SQVTM; CDR2 reads ANQGSEA. The CDR3 is 13 residues long. Trimming at V came to 6 bases and at J to 0 bases, leaving 3 bases not matched to a gene. CDR3 bases: TGCAGCGTATACAGGGGGATGAACACTGAAGCTTTCTTT. Encoded protein: CSVYRGMNTEAFF.

The J gene is TRBJ2-3, the V gene TRBV19, with 10 positions matching TRBD1. CDR3 length: 16 residues. Per the germline V gene, CDR1 is LNHDA and CDR2 is SQIVND (reference sequence). J was trimmed by 0 bases and V by 3 bases; bases with no gene match: 3. As DNA, the CDR3 is TGTGCCAGTAGTATCGGGACAGGGGTTAGCACAGATACGCAGTATTTT. Translating it yields CASSIGTGVSTDTQYF.

This clonotype came up a few times. The rearrangement links TRBV6-1 to TRBJ2-1, with TRBD1 matching over 7 bases. This CDR3 region has 17 residues. CDR1 MNHNS and CDR2 SASEGT come from the germline V gene. Germline trimming cut 5 bases from V and 2 bases from J; bases unmatched to any gene: 12. CDR3 sequence (DNA): TGTGCCAGCAGTCCCCCGAGGGGGCGAAGTCCCTACAATGAGCAGTTCTTC. Its translation is CASSPPRGRSPYNEQFF.

This clonotype was seen many times. The J gene is TRBJ2-2, the V gene TRBV2; possible D gene TRBD2, 5 bases. Trimming pared 4 bases from V and 1 base from J, leaving 7 bases between. Germline assignment: CDR1 SNHLY and CDR2 FYNNEI. CDR3 length: 14 residues. CDR3: CASSGRENTGELFF. CDR3 coding DNA: TGTGCCAGCAGTGGCCGGGAGAACACCGGGGAGCTGTTTTTT.

The chain links TRBV2 to TRBJ1-2; 7 bases line up with TRBD1. Germline V gives CDR1 SNHLY, CDR2 FYNNEI. Losses at the gene ends were 6 bases for V and 6 bases for J; bases not matched to a gene: 10. This CDR3 has 14 residues. CDR3 coding DNA: TGTGCCAGCAGGGGGGACAGCCGGCCGGATGGCTACACCTTC. Protein product: CASRGDSRPDGYTF.

V is TRBV20-1 and J is TRBJ2-3; D gene unclear. Per germline, CDR1 DFQATT and CDR2 SNEGSKA (reference sequence). The V end lost 5 bases, the J end lost 4 bases, and 10 bases lay between the germline ends. The length of the CDR3 is 12 residues. CDR3 amino acids: CSALDQSDTQYF. The CDR3, as DNA: TGCAGTGCTTTGGACCAGTCAGATACGCAGTATTTT.

This clonotype was detected many times. This chain connects TRBV28 to TRBJ1-5, with 10 nucleotides matching TRBD1. V was pared by 3 bases and J by 7 bases, with 12 bases of the junction left unmatched. This CDR3 has 17 amino acids. Germline V lookup: CDR1 MDHEN, CDR2 SYDVKM. Here the CDR3 reads CASSFIPLTGGGQPQHF. CDR3 bases: TGTGCCAGCAGTTTCATCCCTCTGACAGGGGGCGGACAGCCCCAGCATTTT.

This clonotype has a count of ten or more. This sequence joins TRBV5-6 and TRBJ2-3, with D possibly called TRBD1 or TRBD2 (5 bases each). This CDR3 has 15 amino acids. Germline V gene lookup returns CDR1 SGHDT and CDR2 YYEEEE. The germline V and J ends were trimmed by 1 base and 2 bases, with 11 bases remaining between them. CDR3: CASSLRIGATDTQYF. CDR3 bases: TGTGCCAGCAGCTTGAGAATCGGGGCCACAGATACGCAGTATTTT.

The table lists this clonotype with many counts. J is TRBJ1-4 and V is TRBV28; 11 nucleotides align to TRBD1. This CDR3 comprises 14 residues. Unmatched junction bases numbered 11, after V lost 6 bases and J lost 14 bases. The V gene's germline CDR1 is MDHEN and CDR2 SYDVKM. This chain's CDR3 is CASSPGTGGEGLFF. CDR3 coding DNA: TGTGCCAGCAGCCCGGGGACAGGGGGGGAAGGTCTGTTTTTT. Full variable domain (outside the CDR3, taken from reference TRBV28 and TRBJ1-4): DVKVTQSSRYLVKRTGEKVFLECVQDMDHENMFWYRQDPGLGLRLIYFSYDVKMKEKGDIPEGYSVSREKKERFSLILESASTNQTSMYLCASSPGTGGEGLFFGSGTQLSVL.

The table lists this clonotype with many counts. This CDR3 is CASRPTHGGGRGTEAFF. The CDR3 DNA sequence: TGTGCCAGCAGACCTACTCACGGTGGGGGGCGCGGTACTGAAGCTTTCTTT. The chain recombines TRBV3-1 with TRBJ1-1, with a possible D match to TRBD1 (6 bases). This CDR3 is built from 17 residues. Germline-derived CDR1 and CDR2 are LGHDT and YNNKEL (reference sequence). V was trimmed by 6 bases and J by 5 bases, leaving 25 bases between them.

V is TRBV11-2 and J is TRBJ2-7; D ambiguous. The germline CDR1 and CDR2 sequences are SGHAT and FQNNGV. Deletions cut 2 bases from V and 5 bases from J, with 10 bases between. CDR3 size: 13 residues. The DNA for the CDR3 is TGTGCCAGCAGCTTAATCCGAAGCGACGAGCAGTACTTC. Translated: CASSLIRSDEQYF.

This clonotype was recorded at least ten times. The chain links TRBV11-2 to TRBJ2-2; the match to TRBD2 covers 8 bases. The junction had 4 bases not matched to a gene; V was cut back by 0 bases and J by 4 bases. The CDR3 is 16 amino acids. Germline CDR1 and CDR2: SGHAT and FQNNGV. CDR3 bases: TGTGCCAGCAGCTTAGAGGGACTAGTGAGCACCGGGGAGCTGTTTTTT. This sequence encodes CASSLEGLVSTGELFF. Drawing the rest from reference TRBV11-2 and TRBJ2-2, the complete variable domain is EAGVAQSPRYKIIEKRQSVAFWCNPISGHATLYWYQQILGQGPKLLIQFQNNGVVDDSQLPKDRFSAERLKGVDSTLKIQPAKLEDSAVYLCASSLEGLVSTGELFFGEGSRLTVL.

This clonotype was seen at least ten times. The chain recombines TRBV19 with TRBJ1-1; tentative D call: TRBD1 (5 bases). Germline assignment: CDR1 LNHDA and CDR2 SQIVND (reference sequence). The CDR3 length is 15 residues. Trimming cost V 6 bases and J 1 base, with 15 bases left between them. The CDR3 coding sequence is TGTGCCAGTAGGATAACCGGGACCGGGAACACTGAAGCTTTCTTT. It encodes CASRITGTGNTEAFF.

This clonotype was recorded many times. CDR3 amino acids: CASSLRVGFTEAFF. The DNA for the CDR3 is TGTGCCAGCAGCTTAAGAGTAGGTTTCACTGAAGCTTTCTTT. The gene calls are TRBV7-3 and TRBJ1-1; D remains ambiguous. This CDR3 is built from 14 residues. Trimming cost V 1 base and J 4 bases, with 10 bases left between them. Germline CDR1 and CDR2: SGHTA and FQGTGA.

This clonotype was picked up many times. This sequence joins TRBV2 and TRBJ1-2; D gene ambiguous. Germline V lookup: CDR1 SNHLY, CDR2 FYNNEI. CDR3 length equals 12 residues. V was pared by 8 bases and J by 6 bases, with 13 bases between. CDR3 protein: CASRERLDGYTF. CDR3 coding DNA: TGTGCCAGCCGGGAAAGGTTAGATGGCTACACCTTC.

This clonotype was counted ten times or more. The V and J genes are TRBV18 and TRBJ1-4, with a weak D call TRBD1 (5 bases). V gave up 5 bases and J gave up 3 bases, with 10 bases separating them. Germline CDR1 KGHSH, CDR2 LQKENI. The CDR3 totals 14 residues. As DNA, the CDR3 is TGTGCCAGCTCATCCGGGACCTCTAATGAAAAACTGTTTTTT. It is translated as CASSSGTSNEKLFF.

V and J are TRBV6-1 and TRBJ2-5, with D perhaps matching TRBD1 (5 bases). This CDR3 has 14 amino acids. In germline, CDR1 is MNHNS, CDR2 SASEGT. With 1 base removed from V and 5 bases from J, the gap between germline ends came to 11 bases. The CDR3 loop is CASSEDPGRETQYF. The CDR3 coding sequence is TGTGCCAGCAGTGAAGATCCAGGGCGGGAGACCCAGTACTTC.

This clonotype was seen repeatedly, ten times or more. J is TRBJ1-2 and V is TRBV6-9; tentative D call: TRBD1 (5 bases). There are 14 residues in the CDR3. Germline V CDR1 and CDR2: MNHGY, SVAAGI. The V and J ends lost 3 bases and 3 bases respectively, with 11 bases between them. CDR3 loop: CASSYGKGYYGYTF. CDR3 in DNA: TGTGCCAGCAGTTACGGAAAGGGGTACTATGGCTACACCTTC.

This clonotype was counted at least ten times. The rearrangement uses TRBV12-3 or TRBV12-4 and TRBJ1-2; D not resolved. Trimming left V 6 bases short and J 1 base short, with 15 bases between. This CDR3 is 15 amino acids long. The CDR3: CASSKEPSRNYGYTF. The CDR3 DNA is TGTGCCAGCAGCAAAGAGCCCTCTCGTAACTATGGCTACACCTTC.

The chain is built from TRBV9 and TRBJ2-2; possible D gene TRBD2, 5 bases. This CDR3 comprises 16 residues. The V end lost 1 base, the J end lost 1 base, and 11 bases lay between the germline ends. Germline V gives CDR1 SGDLS, CDR2 YYNGEE. DNA of the CDR3: TGTGCCAGCAGCGTAAAAGCTAGCAGGAACACCGGGGAGCTGTTTTTT. Amino acids: CASSVKASRNTGELFF. Supplemented by reference TRBV9 and TRBJ2-2, the full variable domain reads DSGVTQTPKHLITATGQRVTLRCSPRSGDLSVYWYQQSLDQGLQFLIQYYNGEERAKGNILERFSAQQFPDLHSELNLSSLELGDSALYFCASSVKASRNTGELFFGEGSRLTVL.

This clonotype was seen many times. The chain carries TRBV19 and TRBJ1-4, with a tentative D call TRBD1 (6 bases). The CDR3 has 16 residues. Trimming cost V 7 bases and J 0 bases, with 15 bases left between them. CDR1 LNHDA and CDR2 SQIVND come from the germline V gene (reference sequence). Written as DNA, the CDR3 is TGTGCCAGTACTGGACAGCTTTTTGCAACTAATGAAAAACTGTTTTTT. This sequence encodes CASTGQLFATNEKLFF.

This clonotype has at least ten counts. The chain couples TRBV20-1 to TRBJ1-5; the D is unclear. V gave up 0 bases and J gave up 7 bases, with 10 bases separating them. This CDR3 comprises 13 residues. Germline V gives CDR1 DFQATT, CDR2 SNEGSKA (reference sequence). CDR3 sequence (DNA): TGCAGTGCTAGAGATGGGTCAGGACAGCCCCAGCATTTT. Protein: CSARDGSGQPQHF.